This TCR beta chain derives from a study of OX40 agonist ivuxolimab in advanced cancers. Study summary: Partial responses were seen in three patients, one with hepatocellular carcinoma and two with cutaneous melanoma.

A remark on this clone: Its antigen is unknown.

General study results and limits: Determination of antigen specificity was not performed for the expanded peripheral T cells. Low normalized T-cell clonal expansion was additionally recorded for some nonresponders.

CDR1 and CDR2 from the germline V gene are SEHNR and FQNEAQ (reference sequence). V dropped 5 bases and J dropped 6 bases, with 17 bases sitting between them. This CDR3 is 15 amino acids long. Sequenced by immunoSEQ multiplex PCR; TCRdb stores in-frame clones only, minus some. The data hold roughly 65,000 clones, with 90% observed a single time. V is TRBV7-9 and J is TRBJ2-1; possibly TRBD1 or TRBD2 for D (6 bases each). This specimen was CD4+ or CD8+ T cells sorted from blood, taken in a trial of the OX40 agonist ivuxolimab. The TCR originated in an adult with an advanced solid tumor such as melanoma, head and neck, liver or kidney cancer. This CDR3 reads CASSLGGGWANEQFF. The CDR3 nucleotides are TGTGCCAGCAGCCTCGGAGGGGGATGGGCCAATGAGCAGTTCTTC.